These 5 T cell receptor beta chains were all obtained from the same sample, sequenced in a study of blood T cell repertoires in COVID-19. TCRdb's table, derived via immunoSEQ multiplex PCR, lists solely in-frame clones and lacks some. Among approximately 300,000 clones listed, around 91% were seen once. The material sequenced was peripheral blood. These receptors originate from a woman in her thirties or forties with COVID-19, enrolled during active disease.

The V call is TRBV7-2, the J call TRBJ1-2; TRBD1 aligns across 9 bases. With 5 bases clipped from V and 8 bases from J, the junction kept 9 bases outside the gene matches. This CDR3 spans 14 amino acids. Germline-derived CDR1 and CDR2 are SGHTA and FQGNSA. CDR3 loop: CASSPDRGAGGYTF. The DNA for the CDR3 is TGTGCCAGCAGCCCTGACAGGGGGGCGGGGGGCTACACCTTC.

The chain recombines TRBV9 with TRBJ1-2; D gene unclear. V was pared by 3 bases and J by 5 bases, with 8 bases between. The CDR3 runs to 12 residues. Germline CDR1 is SGDLS and CDR2 is YYNGEE. CDR3 DNA sequence: TGTGCCAGCAGCGCTACCGATTATGGCTACACCTTC. It yields the protein CASSATDYGYTF.

This rearrangement joins TRBV25-1 to TRBJ1-2, with D hard to call. This CDR3 spans 14 amino acids. Trimming shortened V by 4 bases and J by 8 bases, and 17 bases separated the two germline ends. Germline CDR1 is MGHDK and CDR2 is SYGVNS. CDR3 in amino acids: CASSAPGGFRGYTF. CDR3 nucleotides: TGTGCCAGCAGTGCCCCCGGAGGGTTCCGGGGCTACACCTTC.

The genes are TRBV19 and TRBJ2-3, with 8 bases that match TRBD2. Trimming at V came to 4 bases and at J to 0 bases, leaving 6 bases not matched to a gene. The CDR3 consists of 16 residues. CDR1 is LNHDA, CDR2 SQIVND, per germline (reference sequence). The CDR3 here is CASSTSSGGSTDTQYF. The CDR3 bases are TGTGCCAGTAGTACTTCGAGCGGGGGTAGCACAGATACGCAGTATTTT.

The chain employs TRBV2 and TRBJ2-5; TRBD1 aligns across 8 bases. CDR1 SNHLY and CDR2 FYNNEI come from the germline V gene. The CDR3 totals 14 residues. J lost 5 bases, V lost 4 bases, and 6 bases had no gene match. The CDR3, as DNA: TGTGCCAGCAGTGGGACAGGGTTGGGGGAGACCCAGTACTTC. Residues: CASSGTGLGETQYF.